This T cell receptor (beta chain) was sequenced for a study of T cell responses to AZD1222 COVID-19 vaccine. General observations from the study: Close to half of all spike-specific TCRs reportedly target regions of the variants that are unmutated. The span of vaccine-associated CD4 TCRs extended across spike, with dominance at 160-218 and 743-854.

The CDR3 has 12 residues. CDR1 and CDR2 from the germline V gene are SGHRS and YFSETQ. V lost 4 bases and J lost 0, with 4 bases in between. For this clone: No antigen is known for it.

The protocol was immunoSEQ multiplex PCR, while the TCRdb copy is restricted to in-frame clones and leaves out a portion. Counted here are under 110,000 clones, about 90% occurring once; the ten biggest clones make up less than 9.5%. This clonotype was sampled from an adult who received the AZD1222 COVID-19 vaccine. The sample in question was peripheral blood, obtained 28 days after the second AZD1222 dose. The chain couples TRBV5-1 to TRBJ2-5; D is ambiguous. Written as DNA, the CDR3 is TGCGCCAGCAGCCCAAACCAAGAGACCCAGTACTTC. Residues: CASSPNQETQYF.